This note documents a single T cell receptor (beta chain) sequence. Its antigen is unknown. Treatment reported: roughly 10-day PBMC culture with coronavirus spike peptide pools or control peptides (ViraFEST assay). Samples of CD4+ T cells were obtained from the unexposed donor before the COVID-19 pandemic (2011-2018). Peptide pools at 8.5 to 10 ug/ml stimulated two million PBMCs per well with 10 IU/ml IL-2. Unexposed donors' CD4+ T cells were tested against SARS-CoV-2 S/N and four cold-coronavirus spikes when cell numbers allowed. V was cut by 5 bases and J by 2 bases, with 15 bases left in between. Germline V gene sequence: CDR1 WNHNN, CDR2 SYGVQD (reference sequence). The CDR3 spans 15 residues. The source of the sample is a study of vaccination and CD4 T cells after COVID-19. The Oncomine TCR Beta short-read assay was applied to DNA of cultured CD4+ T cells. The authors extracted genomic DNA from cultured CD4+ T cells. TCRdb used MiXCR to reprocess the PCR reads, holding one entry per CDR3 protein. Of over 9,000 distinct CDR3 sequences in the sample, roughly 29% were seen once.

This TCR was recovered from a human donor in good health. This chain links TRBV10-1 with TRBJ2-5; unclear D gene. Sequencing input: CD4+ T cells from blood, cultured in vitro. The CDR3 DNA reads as TGCGCCAGCAGTCGGGCAGGCTTGGGACAAGAGACCCAGTACTTC. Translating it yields CASSRAGLGQETQYF.